A selection of T cell receptor beta chains follows, all from one sample in a study of blood T cell repertoires in COVID-19. Assay: immunoSEQ multiplex PCR; the TCRdb copy retains only in-frame clones and omits some. Seen here are some 80,000 clones, more than 60% observed once, and the top ten hold about 20%. The sequencing input was peripheral blood. These receptors were collected from a woman of 80 years or more with active or convalescent COVID-19. The CDR3 runs from the conserved cysteine through the conserved F or W. A D gene is named only where the DNA matches it firmly. Where a row states a size, it is once, few, many or the class of an expanded clone; other rows omit it.

TRBV6-5	TRBJ1-5	-	-	TGTGCCAGCAGTTACTCGGGCAGGGAGGAGGATCAGCCCCAGCATTTT	CASSYSGREEDQPQHF
TRBV2	TRBJ2-1	-	TRBD2	TGTGCCAGCAGTGAAGGGGTCTTAGGGACTAGCGGGGGAAATGAGCAGTTCTTC	CASSEGVLGTSGGNEQFF
TRBV6-2/TRBV6-3	TRBJ2-5	-	TRBD1	TGTGCCAGCAGTACCCGGGACAGGGGGCTGGAGACCCAGTACTTC	CASSTRDRGLETQYF
TRBV5-4	TRBJ2-1	-	-	TGTGCCAGCAGCGGGGGGGGCACTGTTAACAATGAGCAGTTCTTC	CASSGGGTVNNEQFF
TRBV3-1/TRBV3-2	TRBJ1-3	-	-	TGTGCCAGCAGCCACCCGGAGTTGGGAAACACCATATATTTT	CASSHPELGNTIYF
TRBV6-1	TRBJ2-3	once	TRBD2	TGTGCCAGCAGTGACGGGACTAGCGGGGGACAGTCTAGCACAGATACGCAGTATTTT	CASSDGTSGGQSSTDTQYF
TRBV6-5	TRBJ1-1	-	-	TGTGCCAGCAGTTACGGGGAGGGGGTGAACACTGAAGCTTTCTTT	CASSYGEGVNTEAFF
TRBV19	TRBJ2-1	-	TRBD2	TGTGCCAGTAGTTTTAGGACTAGCGGGGGGCGATACAATGAGCAGTTCTTC	CASSFRTSGGRYNEQFF
TRBV28	TRBJ1-5	-	-	TGTGCCAGCAGACTGCTGGACAGCTCCGGGGACCAGCCCCAGCATTTT	CASRLLDSSGDQPQHF
TRBV5-1	TRBJ1-3	-	-	TGCGCCAGCAGCCCCCGACAGGTCTCCGGAAACACCATATATTTT	CASSPRQVSGNTIYF
TRBV7-9	TRBJ2-7	once	-	TGTGCCAGCAGCTTAGCCGGCAGGGCTTACGAGCAGTACTTC	CASSLAGRAYEQYF
TRBV7-6	TRBJ2-7	-	TRBD1	TGTGCCAGCAGCTTGGCCGGGACAGCCTACGAGCAGTACTTC	CASSLAGTAYEQYF
TRBV12-3/TRBV12-4	TRBJ2-7	-	-	TGTGCCAGCAGTTGGACAGCCTACGAGCAGTACTTC	CASSWTAYEQYF
TRBV6-2/TRBV6-3	TRBJ2-3	once	-	TGTGCCAGCAGTGTGACAGACAGCACAGATACGCAGTATTTT	CASSVTDSTDTQYF
TRBV6-5	TRBJ1-1	once	-	TGTGCCAGTTGGCGGTCCCGAGAAGCTTTCTTT	CASWRSREAFF
TRBV2	TRBJ2-3	-	TRBD1	TGTGCCAGCAGTAACAGCCGGGACAGGGGCACAGATACGCAGTATTTT	CASSNSRDRGTDTQYF
TRBV7-2	TRBJ2-3	-	-	TGTGCCAGCACCCTGTCTCGGGGTTTGGATACGCAGTATTTT	CASTLSRGLDTQYF
TRBV6-4	TRBJ1-6	few	TRBD1	TGTGCCAGCAGCCCGTTGGGGACAGGGGCCAGATTGTCCTATAATTCACCCCTCCACTTT	CASSPLGTGARLSYNSPLHF
TRBV28	TRBJ1-1	few	TRBD1	TGTGCCAGCAGTTCCACAGGGGCTGTGAACACTGAAGCTTTCTTT	CASSSTGAVNTEAFF
TRBV18	TRBJ1-2	few	TRBD1	TGTGCCAGCTCCCCCAGCCCACAGGGGGCCAACTATGGCTACACCTTC	CASSPSPQGANYGYTF
TRBV5-1	TRBJ2-3	-	TRBD1	TGCGCCAGCAGCCGCACAGGGGCGAGGGGCACAGATACGCAGTATTTT	CASSRTGARGTDTQYF
TRBV6-2/TRBV6-3	TRBJ2-7	-	TRBD2	TGTGCCAGCAGTTTACTGCCTAAGACTAGCGGGGACTCCTACGAGCAGTACTTC	CASSLLPKTSGDSYEQYF
TRBV9	TRBJ2-3	-	-	TGTGCCAGCGCCCCCTCCATCGGGAGTACATACACAGATACGCAGTATTTT	CASAPSIGSTYTDTQYF
TRBV7-2	TRBJ1-6	few	-	TGTGCCAGCAGCTTAGGGGGGGGTTTTGGCTCCCTCCACTTT	CASSLGGGFGSLHF
TRBV4-3	TRBJ2-7	-	-	TGCGCCAGCAGCCAAGATGGGACTTACTTC	CASSQDGTYF
TRBV5-1	TRBJ2-5	-	-	TGCGCCAGCAGCCCCTTAAGCTTCGAAGAGACCCAGTACTTC	CASSPLSFEETQYF
TRBV27	TRBJ2-7	-	TRBD1	TGTGCCAGCAGTCCTGGGACAGGGCCCACCTACGAGCAGTACTTC	CASSPGTGPTYEQYF
TRBV7-9	TRBJ1-4	-	-	TGTGCCAGCAGCCCCTCGCGTGAAAAACTGTTTTTT	CASSPSREKLFF
TRBV6-5	TRBJ1-6	-	TRBD1	TGTGCCAGCAGTTACTCGGGACAGTATAATTCACCCCTCCACTTT	CASSYSGQYNSPLHF
TRBV30	TRBJ2-5	-	-	TGTGCCTCGGGGAGCGGGTACCAAGAGACCCAGTACTTC	CASGSGYQETQYF
TRBV7-2	TRBJ2-1	-	-	TGTGCCAGCAGCTCACAGATTTACAATGAGCAGTTCTTC	CASSSQIYNEQFF
TRBV11-2	TRBJ2-3	-	-	TGTGCCAGCAGCGCGGGGACTTCAGATACGCAGTATTTT	CASSAGTSDTQYF
TRBV10-3	TRBJ2-2	-	TRBD1	TGTGCCATCAGGAGGACAGGCTCCACCGGGGAGCTGTTTTTT	CAIRRTGSTGELFF
TRBV28	TRBJ1-4	-	-	TGTGCCAGCAGTCCCCTCGGGACTAATGAAAAACTGTTTTTT	CASSPLGTNEKLFF
TRBV6-2/TRBV6-3	TRBJ1-2	few	TRBD1	TGTGCCAGCAGTTACTCGAAAGGGTCCTTACCGGGACAGGGATATGGCTACACCTTC	CASSYSKGSLPGQGYGYTF
TRBV7-3	TRBJ2-1	-	TRBD1	TGTGCCAGCAGCCTGGACAGGAGTGAGCAGTTCTTC	CASSLDRSEQFF
TRBV29-1	TRBJ2-5	-	TRBD1	TGCAGCGCAAGGACAGGGATCCAAGAGACCCAGTACTTC	CSARTGIQETQYF
TRBV28	TRBJ1-6	-	-	TGTGCCAGCAGATATATGGGGGGTTCAGGTAGCAATTCACCCCTCCACTTT	CASRYMGGSGSNSPLHF
TRBV7-3	TRBJ2-1	-	-	TGTGCCAGCAGCTTATTCCCTAGGGGGGGAACCTACAATGAGCAGTTCTTC	CASSLFPRGGTYNEQFF
TRBV6-2/TRBV6-3	TRBJ2-3	-	TRBD2	TGTGCCAGCAGTTACCGGACTAGCGGGGGCACAGATACGCAGTATTTT	CASSYRTSGGTDTQYF
TRBV29-1	TRBJ2-5	-	-	TGCAGCGTGCGGGGGCAGGAAGAGACCCAGTACTTC	CSVRGQEETQYF
TRBV15	TRBJ1-5	-	TRBD1	TGTGCCACCAGCAGAGTAGGGGGCGTTCAGCCCCAGCATTTT	CATSRVGGVQPQHF
TRBV7-8	TRBJ2-5	-	-	TGTGCCAGCAGCTTAGACAGGGTGGAAGAGACCCAGTACTTC	CASSLDRVEETQYF
TRBV5-6	TRBJ1-1	few	TRBD1	TGTGCCAGCAGCCCCGGGACAGTGAACACTGAAGCTTTCTTT	CASSPGTVNTEAFF
TRBV15	TRBJ2-7	-	TRBD1	TGTGCCACCAGCAGTCCTGGACAGGGGAATTTGTACGAGCAGTACTTC	CATSSPGQGNLYEQYF
TRBV7-9	TRBJ1-4	many	-	TGTGCCAGCAGCTCCGCACCGGACAAGAATGAAAAACTGTTTTTT	CASSSAPDKNEKLFF
TRBV5-1	TRBJ1-1	-	TRBD1	TGCGCCAGCAGTCTGGACAGGATGAACACTGAAGCTTTCTTT	CASSLDRMNTEAFF
TRBV28	TRBJ2-7	-	TRBD1	TGTGCCAGCAGTTTCGGACAGGCCTACGAGCAGTACTTC	CASSFGQAYEQYF
TRBV7-2	TRBJ1-5	-	TRBD1	TGTGCCAGCAGCTTGGGGTACAGGGGCCAGCCCCAGCATTTT	CASSLGYRGQPQHF
TRBV7-3	TRBJ2-6	-	TRBD1	TGTGCCAGCAGCAAAGGGACAGGGAGGGCTGGGGCCAACGTCCTGACTTTC	CASSKGTGRAGANVLTF
TRBV5-4	TRBJ2-2	-	TRBD2	TGTGCCAGCAGACCCTCCGGGGGGGAGGGGGCCGGGGAGCTGTTTTTT	CASRPSGGEGAGELFF
TRBV2	TRBJ2-2	-	-	TGTGCCAGCAGTGTCTTCACCGGGGAGCTGTTTTTT	CASSVFTGELFF
TRBV11-3	TRBJ1-1	-	-	TGTGCCAGCAGCTTAGACCCAGGTGAGAACACTGAAGCTTTCTTT	CASSLDPGENTEAFF
TRBV5-6	TRBJ2-7	-	TRBD1	TGTGCCAGCAGCTCGGGGATGGGACAGGGGGCTGAGGAGCAGTACTTC	CASSSGMGQGAEEQYF
TRBV1	TRBJ1-2	-	-	TGCACCAGCAGCCCTCCTGTCGGCTATGGCTACACCTTC	CTSSPPVGYGYTF
TRBV6-5	TRBJ2-7	-	TRBD2	TGTGCCAGCAAGAGGTCGGGAGGGTCACCCTACGAGCAGTACTTC	CASKRSGGSPYEQYF
TRBV5-4	TRBJ1-4	-	TRBD1	TGTGCCAGCAGCCTGCGCGTCGGGACAGAAGATGAAAAACTGTTTTTT	CASSLRVGTEDEKLFF
TRBV19	TRBJ2-7	-	TRBD1	TGTGCCAGTAGCCTCCGGGACAGGGGGGAGCAGTACTTC	CASSLRDRGEQYF
TRBV7-8	TRBJ2-7	-	-	TGTGCCAGCAGCATAAGACGAACATTGGTACAGGAGCAGTACTTC	CASSIRRTLVQEQYF